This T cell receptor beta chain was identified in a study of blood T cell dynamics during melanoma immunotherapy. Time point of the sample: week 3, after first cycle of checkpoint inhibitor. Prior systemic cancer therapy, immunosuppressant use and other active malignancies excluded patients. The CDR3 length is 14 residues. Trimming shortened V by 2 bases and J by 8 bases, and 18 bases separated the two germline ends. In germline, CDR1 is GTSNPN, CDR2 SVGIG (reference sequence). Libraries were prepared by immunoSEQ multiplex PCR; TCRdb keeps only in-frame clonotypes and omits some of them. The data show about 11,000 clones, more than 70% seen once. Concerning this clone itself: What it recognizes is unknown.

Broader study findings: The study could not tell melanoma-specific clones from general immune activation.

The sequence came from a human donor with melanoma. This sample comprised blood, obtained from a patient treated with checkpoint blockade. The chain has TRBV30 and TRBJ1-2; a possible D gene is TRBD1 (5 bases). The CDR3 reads CAWSMTRDLSGYTF. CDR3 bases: TGTGCCTGGAGTATGACCCGGGACCTCTCGGGCTACACCTTC.